The rows below give T cell receptor beta chains drawn from one sample of a study of regulatory T cells in long-lasting Graves disease. TCRdb itself ran the multiplex PCR reads through MiXCR, one entry per CDR3 protein. The top ten hold approximately 22% of the sample, which has a few hundred thousand distinct CDR3 sequences, approximately 16% seen once. This same sample was also taken into another study, of T cells in Graves' hyperthyroidism and ophthalmopathy.

This material consisted of peripheral blood mononuclear cells (PBMCs), taken at new diagnosis, from a patient treated with antithyroid drugs. The source is a young woman with Graves disease. CDR3s include the opening cysteine and the closing phenylalanine or tryptophan. Fields, in order: clone size, V gene, D gene, J gene, CDR3 length, CDR3 protein, CDR3 DNA. D genes are given only for firm matches. Clone size, where shown, is once, few, many, or a class for clones that have expanded.

size: many
V: TRBV28
D: .
J: TRBJ2-1
length: 11
CDR3: CASRENNEQFF
DNA: TGTGCCAGCAGGGAGAACAATGAGCAGTTCTTC

size: many
V: TRBV28
D: .
J: TRBJ2-3
length: 15
CDR3: CASSLLNRDADTQYF
DNA: TGTGCCAGCAGTTTATTAAACAGGGATGCAGATACGCAGTATTTT

size: .
V: TRBV28
D: TRBD1
J: TRBJ2-7
length: 14
CDR3: CASRTYRGPYEQYF
DNA: TGTGCCAGCAGAACATACAGGGGTCCCTACGAGCAGTACTTC

size: many
V: TRBV20-1
D: .
J: TRBJ1-1
length: 12
CDR3: CSAYRRGAEAFF
DNA: TGCAGTGCTTACAGGAGGGGGGCTGAAGCTTTCTTT

size: .
V: TRBV18
D: .
J: TRBJ2-7
length: 16
CDR3: CASSPPAARGPYEQYF
DNA: TGTGCCAGCTCACCACCGGCAGCCCGCGGGCCCTACGAGCAGTACTTC

size: .
V: TRBV20-1
D: .
J: TRBJ2-2
length: 17
CDR3: CSARDIVWGANTGELFF
DNA: TGCAGTGCTAGAGATATTGTATGGGGCGCGAACACCGGGGAGCTGTTTTTT

size: .
V: TRBV28
D: .
J: TRBJ1-2
length: 15
CDR3: CASNTPGGGGYGYTF
DNA: TGTGCCAGCAATACACCGGGCGGGGGAGGCTATGGCTACACCTTC

size: many
V: TRBV7-2
D: .
J: TRBJ2-1
length: 14
CDR3: CASSSREGNGEQFF
DNA: TGTGCCAGCAGCTCCCGTGAGGGAAATGGTGAGCAGTTCTTC

size: many
V: TRBV20-1
D: TRBD1
J: TRBJ2-1
length: 12
CDR3: CSASGTGNEQFF
DNA: TGCAGTGCTTCCGGGACAGGGAATGAGCAGTTCTTC

size: many
V: TRBV20-1
D: .
J: TRBJ1-3
length: 13
CDR3: CSARTTGRNTIYF
DNA: TGCAGTGCAAGGACGACGGGACGAAACACCATATATTTT

size: many
V: TRBV7-8
D: TRBD2
J: TRBJ2-1
length: 17
CDR3: CASSQGEGTAPYNEQFF
DNA: TGTGCCAGCAGCCAAGGGGAGGGCACGGCTCCCTACAATGAGCAGTTCTTC

size: .
V: TRBV6-5
D: TRBD1
J: TRBJ1-1
length: 18
CDR3: CASSYYPRQGFSDTEAFF
DNA: TGTGCCAGCAGTTACTACCCGAGACAGGGATTTTCAGACACTGAAGCTTTCTTT

size: many
V: TRBV7-9
D: .
J: TRBJ2-3
length: 15
CDR3: CASSLIVGSADTQYF
DNA: TGTGCCAGCAGCTTAATTGTCGGGAGTGCAGATACGCAGTATTTT

size: few
V: TRBV20-1
D: .
J: TRBJ1-1
length: 12
CDR3: CSAREGTIEAFF
DNA: TGCAGTGCTAGAGAAGGGACTATTGAAGCTTTCTTT

size: .
V: TRBV18
D: TRBD2
J: TRBJ2-1
length: 17
CDR3: CASSPRTSGGSYNEQFF
DNA: TGTGCCAGCTCACCCCGGACCAGCGGGGGTTCCTACAATGAGCAGTTCTTC

size: few
V: TRBV20-1
D: .
J: TRBJ2-1
length: 14
CDR3: CSAIQRNRYNEQFF
DNA: TGCAGTGCCATCCAGCGGAACCGATACAATGAGCAGTTCTTC

size: many
V: TRBV27
D: .
J: TRBJ2-7
length: 14
CDR3: CASRGTLGSYEQYF
DNA: TGTGCCAGCAGGGGAACACTGGGCTCCTACGAGCAGTACTTC

size: many
V: TRBV20-1
D: TRBD2
J: TRBJ2-1
length: 16
CDR3: CSARDLAGGPYNEQFF
DNA: TGCAGTGCTCGGGACCTAGCGGGAGGCCCCTACAATGAGCAGTTCTTC

size: .
V: TRBV5-5
D: .
J: TRBJ2-7
length: 17
CDR3: CASSLGPAVRGLYEQYF
DNA: TGTGCCAGCAGCTTGGGACCGGCGGTGAGGGGCCTCTACGAGCAGTACTTC

size: few
V: TRBV7-9
D: .
J: TRBJ2-1
length: 15
CDR3: CASSLAGVPYNEQFF
DNA: TGTGCCAGCAGCTTAGCGGGAGTCCCCTACAATGAGCAGTTCTTC

size: many
V: TRBV30
D: .
J: TRBJ2-1
length: 16
CDR3: CAWSVVGPVTYNEQFF
DNA: TGTGCCTGGAGTGTTGTTGGTCCTGTTACCTACAATGAGCAGTTCTTC

size: .
V: TRBV3-1
D: .
J: TRBJ1-4
length: 15
CDR3: CASSQEHRVKGKLFF
DNA: TGTGCCAGCAGCCAAGAACACAGGGTTAAAGGAAAACTGTTTTTT

size: few
V: TRBV7-9
D: .
J: TRBJ2-7
length: 15
CDR3: CASSSGWAGGYEQYF
DNA: TGTGCCAGCAGCTCCGGTTGGGCAGGTGGCTACGAGCAGTACTTC

size: few
V: TRBV11-2
D: TRBD1
J: TRBJ1-6
length: 16
CDR3: CASTLESGQVNSPLHF
DNA: TGTGCCAGCACCCTTGAGTCGGGACAGGTCAATTCACCCCTCCACTTT

size: many
V: TRBV28
D: .
J: TRBJ2-1
length: 13
CDR3: CASSTLIIREQFF
DNA: TGTGCCAGCAGTACCCTTATCATCCGTGAGCAGTTCTTC

size: few
V: TRBV9
D: TRBD2
J: TRBJ2-2
length: 17
CDR3: CASSVRLAGGPTGELFF
DNA: TGTGCCAGCAGCGTGAGACTAGCGGGAGGGCCCACCGGGGAGCTGTTTTTT

size: .
V: TRBV12-3/TRBV12-4
D: TRBD1
J: TRBJ1-4
length: 15
CDR3: CASSPNRGNSEKLFF
DNA: TGTGCCAGCAGTCCAAACAGGGGAAATAGTGAAAAACTGTTTTTT

size: few
V: TRBV7-9
D: .
J: TRBJ1-2
length: 12
CDR3: CASSSHGYGYTF
DNA: TGTGCCAGCAGTTCTCATGGGTATGGCTACACCTTC

size: .
V: TRBV7-2
D: .
J: TRBJ1-2
length: 13
CDR3: CASSPPTVYGYTF
DNA: TGTGCCAGCAGCCCTCCGACAGTCTATGGCTACACCTTC

size: many
V: TRBV28
D: .
J: TRBJ2-7
length: 12
CDR3: CASLRDSYEQYF
DNA: TGTGCCAGCTTAAGAGACAGTTACGAGCAGTACTTC

size: many
V: TRBV27
D: TRBD2
J: TRBJ2-1
length: 20
CDR3: CASSVPGLAGVAGGLGEQFF
DNA: TGTGCCAGCAGTGTCCCGGGACTAGCGGGAGTGGCCGGGGGGTTGGGTGAGCAGTTCTTC

size: .
V: TRBV6-1
D: TRBD2
J: TRBJ2-1
length: 15
CDR3: CASSGRANTYNEQFF
DNA: TGTGCCAGTAGCGGGAGGGCAAATACCTACAATGAGCAGTTCTTC

size: many
V: TRBV7-2
D: TRBD2
J: TRBJ2-4
length: 14
CDR3: CASSRLAGENIQYF
DNA: TGTGCCAGCAGCCGACTAGCGGGAGAGAACATTCAGTACTTC

size: .
V: TRBV4-1
D: .
J: TRBJ1-2
length: 18
CDR3: CASSQAVRWTIDNYGYTF
DNA: TGCGCCAGCAGCCAAGCAGTAAGGTGGACGATCGATAACTATGGCTACACCTTC

size: many
V: TRBV27
D: .
J: TRBJ2-6
length: 15
CDR3: CASSWGVSGANVLTF
DNA: TGTGCCAGCAGCTGGGGTGTCTCTGGGGCCAACGTCCTGACTTTC

size: few
V: TRBV11-2
D: .
J: TRBJ2-2
length: 16
CDR3: CASSLGTLKNTGELFF
DNA: TGTGCCAGCAGCTTGGGGACCCTAAAAAACACCGGGGAGCTGTTTTTT

size: few
V: TRBV10-3
D: .
J: TRBJ2-6
length: 15
CDR3: CAISELSAGANVLTF
DNA: TGTGCCATCAGTGAGCTGTCTGCCGGGGCCAACGTCCTGACTTTC

size: few
V: TRBV24-1
D: TRBD1
J: TRBJ2-3
length: 17
CDR3: CATSDPRDRETVDTQYF
DNA: TGTGCCACCAGTGATCCTAGGGACAGGGAGACGGTTGATACGCAGTATTTT

size: many
V: TRBV15
D: .
J: TRBJ2-1
length: 14
CDR3: CATSRDLGDNEQFF
DNA: TGTGCCACCAGCAGAGATTTGGGTGACAATGAGCAGTTCTTC

size: many
V: TRBV28
D: .
J: TRBJ2-1
length: 13
CDR3: CASSLNPYSEQFF
DNA: TGTGCCAGCAGTCTTAATCCGTATTCAGAGCAGTTCTTC

size: once
V: TRBV6-5
D: .
J: TRBJ2-1
length: 11
CDR3: CASSYDYRQFF
DNA: TGTGCCAGCAGTTACGACTACAGGCAGTTCTTC

size: .
V: TRBV6-2/TRBV6-3
D: .
J: TRBJ2-3
length: 12
CDR3: CASAGSTDTQYF
DNA: TGTGCCAGTGCAGGGAGCACAGATACGCAGTATTTT

size: few
V: TRBV29-1
D: .
J: TRBJ2-3
length: 12
CDR3: CSVIRATDTQYF
DNA: TGCAGCGTTATTAGGGCCACAGATACGCAGTATTTT

size: .
V: TRBV15
D: .
J: TRBJ1-5
length: 14
CDR3: CATSRDYSNQPQHF
DNA: TGTGCCACCAGCAGAGATTATTCGAATCAGCCCCAGCATTTT

size: few
V: TRBV20-1
D: .
J: TRBJ2-3
length: 13
CDR3: CSARDRGSDTQYF
DNA: TGCAGTGCTAGAGACAGGGGATCAGATACGCAGTATTTT

size: .
V: TRBV27
D: TRBD2
J: TRBJ2-2
length: 17
CDR3: CASSFRTSGRATGELFF
DNA: TGTGCCAGCAGTTTTCGGACTAGCGGGAGGGCGACCGGGGAGCTGTTTTTT

size: many
V: TRBV28
D: .
J: TRBJ2-1
length: 15
CDR3: CASSLRSGHMNEQFF
DNA: TGTGCCAGCAGTTTACGTAGCGGCCATATGAATGAGCAGTTCTTC

size: many
V: TRBV28
D: .
J: TRBJ1-1
length: 15
CDR3: CASTRGGRGNTEAFF
DNA: TGTGCCAGCACCCGGGGGGGGCGAGGGAACACTGAAGCTTTCTTT

size: many
V: TRBV28
D: .
J: TRBJ1-1
length: 16
CDR3: CASSLSDTVLNTEAFF
DNA: TGTGCCAGCAGTTTAAGTGACACGGTGCTGAACACTGAAGCTTTCTTT